This entry is about one T cell receptor (beta chain). The antigen remains undetermined. Genomic DNA for unsorted samples, which was extracted with the QIAamp DNA Blood Mini kit, came from 99 million or so PBMCs. The sample is drawn from a study of shared clonotypes between healthy human individuals. The length of the CDR3 is 15 residues. Trimming took 4 bases from V and 2 from J, leaving 14 bases between them. Germline CDR1 reads LGHNA; CDR2 reads YNFKEQ. The run depth of the assay was deep. DNA from unsorted PBMC was sequenced on ten immunoSEQ deep assay plates. Clones were sequenced by immunoSEQ multiplex PCR, and TCRdb holds only the in-frame ones, with some missing. The repertoire holds about half a million clones, more than 75% seen once, with about 12% in the top ten. Notes on the study in general: Few donors limited the genetic and exposure-history diversity represented.

The chain combines TRBV4-2 with TRBJ2-5, with D perhaps matching TRBD2 (5 bases). This TCR was sampled from a woman aged 35 to 49 in good health. Some clones in this sample may be carry-over from other donors' samples. The sample comprised PBMCs. The DNA of the CDR3 is TGTGCCAGCAGCCCCACCAGCGGTGGACAAGAGACCCAGTACTTC. Translation: CASSPTSGGQETQYF.